This T cell receptor beta chain stems from a study of T cells in Graves' hyperthyroidism and ophthalmopathy. About the study: At the time of initial diagnosis and before any treatment, peripheral blood was collected.

TCR beta CDR3 region amplification was performed from RNA transcripts. Carried out on the TCR CDR3, a first-round RT-PCR used the HTBI primer set. TCRdb re-called the multiplex PCR reads with MiXCR, one entry per CDR3 protein. The sample shows about 700,000 distinct CDR3 sequences, approximately 14% of them seen only once. V was clipped by 0 bases and J by 4 bases, with 8 bases between them. Germline CDR1 reads SGHAT; CDR2 reads FQNNGV. The CDR3 spans 14 residues. This clonotype has ten or more counts. The TCR comes from a woman younger than 35 with Graves' hyperthyroidism. The chain joins TRBV11-2 to TRBJ2-3, with a possible D match to TRBD1 (6 bases). Sequenced: blood. Written as DNA, the CDR3 is TGTGCCAGCAGCTTAGACAGGGGCTCAGATACGCAGTATTTT. It encodes CASSLDRGSDTQYF.